Below, 2 T cell receptor beta chains from the same sample are listed, as sequenced in a study of cytomegalovirus exposure and HLA in healthy donors. In the PCR, 60 Vbeta and 13 Jbeta primers were used. Only in-frame clones appear in the TCRdb table, and some are missing; sequencing was by immunoSEQ multiplex PCR. Here the sample spans about 140,000 clones, around 75% being singletons. The sequenced sample consisted of PBMCs. These receptors all come from a woman aged 35 to 49 in good health and CMV-seronegative.

This sequence joins TRBV10-3 and TRBJ1-2; TRBD1 agrees at 8 bases. V dropped 10 bases and J dropped 1; count of bases not matched to a gene: 8. Germline values: CDR1 ENHRY, CDR2 SYGVKD. This CDR3 is 14 amino acids long. The CDR3 loop is CATYLGQGNYGYTF. The CDR3 region has the DNA TGTGCCACTTATTTAGGACAGGGTAACTATGGCTACACCTTC.

The J gene is TRBJ1-2, the V gene TRBV29-1; D gene ambiguous. Germline V gives CDR1 SQVTM, CDR2 ANQGSEA. V was pared by 4 bases and J by 4 bases, with 16 bases between. This CDR3 comprises 14 residues. The CDR3 protein is CSVVGTQRGYGYTF. The CDR3 nucleotides are TGCAGCGTTGTAGGTACCCAGCGAGGCTATGGCTACACCTTC.